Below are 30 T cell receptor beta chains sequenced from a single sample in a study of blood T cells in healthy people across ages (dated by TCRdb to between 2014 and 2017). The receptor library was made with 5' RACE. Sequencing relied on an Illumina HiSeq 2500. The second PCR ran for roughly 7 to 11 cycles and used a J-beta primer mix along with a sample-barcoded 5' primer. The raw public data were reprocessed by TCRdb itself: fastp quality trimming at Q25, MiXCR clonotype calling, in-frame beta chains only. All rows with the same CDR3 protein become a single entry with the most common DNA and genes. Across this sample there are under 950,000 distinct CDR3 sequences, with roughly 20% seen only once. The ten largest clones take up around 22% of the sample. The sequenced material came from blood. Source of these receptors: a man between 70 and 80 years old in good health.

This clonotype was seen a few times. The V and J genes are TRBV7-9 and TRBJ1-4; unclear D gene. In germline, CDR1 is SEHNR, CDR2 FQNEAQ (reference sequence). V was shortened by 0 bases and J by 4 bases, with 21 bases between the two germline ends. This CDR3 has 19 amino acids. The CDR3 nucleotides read TGTGCCAGCAGCTTAGCCCTTGTCTTCTCCCGAACATTTAATGAAAAACTGTTTTTT. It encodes CASSLALVFSRTFNEKLFF.

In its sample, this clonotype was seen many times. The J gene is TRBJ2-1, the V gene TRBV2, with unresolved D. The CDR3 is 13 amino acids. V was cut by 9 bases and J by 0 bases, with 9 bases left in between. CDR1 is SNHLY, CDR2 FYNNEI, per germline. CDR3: CARRSSSYNEQFF. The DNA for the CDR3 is TGTGCCAGAAGATCGAGCTCCTACAATGAGCAGTTCTTC.

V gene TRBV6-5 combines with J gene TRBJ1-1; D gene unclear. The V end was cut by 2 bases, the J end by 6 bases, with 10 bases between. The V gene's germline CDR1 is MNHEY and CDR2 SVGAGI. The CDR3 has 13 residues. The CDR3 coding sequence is TGTGCCAGCAGTTACAGGCAGAGACCTGAAGCTTTCTTT. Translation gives CASSYRQRPEAFF.

CDR3 protein: CASSPSGKDTQYF. The CDR3 nucleotides are TGTGCCAGCAGCCCTTCGGGGAAGGATACGCAGTATTTT. This sequence joins TRBV9 and TRBJ2-3, with D perhaps matching TRBD2 (5 bases). Trimming shortened V by 4 bases and J by 6 bases, and 12 bases separated the two germline ends. Germline lookup yields CDR1 SGDLS and CDR2 YYNGEE. CDR3 length: 13 amino acids.

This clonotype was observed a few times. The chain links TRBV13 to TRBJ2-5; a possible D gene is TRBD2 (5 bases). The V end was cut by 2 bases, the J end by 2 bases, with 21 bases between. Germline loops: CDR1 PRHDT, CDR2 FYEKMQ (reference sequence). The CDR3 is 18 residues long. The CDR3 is CASSLLVGNVRGQETQYF. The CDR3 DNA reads TGTGCCAGCAGCTTATTGGTGGGCAATGTTCGGGGTCAAGAGACCCAGTACTTC.

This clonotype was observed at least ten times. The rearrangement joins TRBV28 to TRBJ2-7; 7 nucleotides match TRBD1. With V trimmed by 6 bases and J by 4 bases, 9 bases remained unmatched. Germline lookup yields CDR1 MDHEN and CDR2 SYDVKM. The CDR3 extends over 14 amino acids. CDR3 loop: CASRHDRVGYEQYF. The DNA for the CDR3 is TGTGCCAGCAGACACGACAGGGTAGGGTACGAGCAGTACTTC.

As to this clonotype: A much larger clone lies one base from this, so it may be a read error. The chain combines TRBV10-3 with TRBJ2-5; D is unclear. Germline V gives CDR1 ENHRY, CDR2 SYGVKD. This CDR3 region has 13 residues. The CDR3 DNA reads TGTGCCATCAGTCGGACGGATGAAGAGGCCCAGTACTTC. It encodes CAISRTDEEAQYF.

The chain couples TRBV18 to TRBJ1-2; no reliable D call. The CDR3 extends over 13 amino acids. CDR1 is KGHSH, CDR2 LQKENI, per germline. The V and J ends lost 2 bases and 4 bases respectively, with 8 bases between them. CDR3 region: CASSPVGSYGYTF. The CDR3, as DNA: TGTGCCAGCTCACCAGTCGGGAGCTATGGCTACACCTTC.

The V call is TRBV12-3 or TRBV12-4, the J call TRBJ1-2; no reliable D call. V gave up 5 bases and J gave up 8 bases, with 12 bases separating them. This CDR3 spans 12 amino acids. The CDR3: CASSRTQRGYTF. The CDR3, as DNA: TGTGCCAGCAGTCGGACCCAAAGGGGCTACACCTTC.

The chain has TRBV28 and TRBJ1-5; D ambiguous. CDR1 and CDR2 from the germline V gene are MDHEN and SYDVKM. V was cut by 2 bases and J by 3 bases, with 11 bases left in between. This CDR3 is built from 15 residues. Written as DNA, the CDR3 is TGTGCCAGCAGTTTAAATTTACGGAACAATCAGCCCCAGCATTTT. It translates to CASSLNLRNNQPQHF.

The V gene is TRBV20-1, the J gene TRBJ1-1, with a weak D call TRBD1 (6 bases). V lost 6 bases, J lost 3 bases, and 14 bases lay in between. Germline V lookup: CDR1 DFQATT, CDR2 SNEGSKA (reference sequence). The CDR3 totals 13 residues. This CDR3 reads CSALKGHYTEAFF. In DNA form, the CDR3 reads TGCAGTGCCCTTAAGGGACACTACACTGAAGCTTTCTTT.

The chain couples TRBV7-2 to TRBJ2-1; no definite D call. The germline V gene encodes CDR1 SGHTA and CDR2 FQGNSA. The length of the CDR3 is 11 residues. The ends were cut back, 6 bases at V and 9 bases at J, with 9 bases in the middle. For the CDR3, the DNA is TGTGCCAGCAGGAGTACGTTTGAGCAGTTCTTC. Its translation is CASRSTFEQFF.

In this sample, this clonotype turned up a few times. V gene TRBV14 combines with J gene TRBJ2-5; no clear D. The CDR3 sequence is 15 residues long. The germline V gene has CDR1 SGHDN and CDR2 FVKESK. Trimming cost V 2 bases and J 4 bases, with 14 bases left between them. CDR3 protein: CASSQNRATGETQYF. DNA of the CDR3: TGTGCCAGCAGCCAAAACCGGGCCACGGGAGAGACCCAGTACTTC.

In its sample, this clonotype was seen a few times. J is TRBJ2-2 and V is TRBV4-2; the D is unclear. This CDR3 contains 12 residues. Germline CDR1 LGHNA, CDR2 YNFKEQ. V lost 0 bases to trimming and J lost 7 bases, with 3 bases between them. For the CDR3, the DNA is TGTGCCAGCAGCCAAGAAGTCGGGGAGCTGTTTTTT. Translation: CASSQEVGELFF.

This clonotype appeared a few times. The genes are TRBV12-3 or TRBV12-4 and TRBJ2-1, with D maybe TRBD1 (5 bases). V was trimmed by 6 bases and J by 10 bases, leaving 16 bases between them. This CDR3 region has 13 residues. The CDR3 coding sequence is TGTGCCAGCAGGGGGCTCGCCCCCTCGGAGCAGTTCTTC. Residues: CASRGLAPSEQFF.

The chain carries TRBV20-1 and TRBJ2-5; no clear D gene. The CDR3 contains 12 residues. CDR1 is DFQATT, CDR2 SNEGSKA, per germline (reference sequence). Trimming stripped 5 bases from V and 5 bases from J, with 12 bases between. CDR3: CSAWAMGETQYF. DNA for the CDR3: TGCAGTGCTTGGGCCATGGGGGAGACCCAGTACTTC.

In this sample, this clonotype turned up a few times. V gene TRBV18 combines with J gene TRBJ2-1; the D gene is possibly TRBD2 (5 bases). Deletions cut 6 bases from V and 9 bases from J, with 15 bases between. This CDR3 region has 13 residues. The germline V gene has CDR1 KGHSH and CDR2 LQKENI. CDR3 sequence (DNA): TGTGCCAGCTCCCGAGGGAGTGAGGGTGAGCAGTTCTTC. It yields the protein CASSRGSEGEQFF.

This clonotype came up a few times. CDR3 residues: CASSERTGGGSYEQYF. The CDR3 DNA follows: TGTGCCAGCAGTGAAAGGACAGGGGGTGGCTCCTACGAGCAGTACTTC. The rearrangement uses TRBV2 and TRBJ2-7; 10 bases align to TRBD1. The CDR3 runs to 16 residues. Germline V gene lookup returns CDR1 SNHLY and CDR2 FYNNEI. With 2 bases clipped from V and 0 bases from J, the junction kept 4 bases outside the gene matches.

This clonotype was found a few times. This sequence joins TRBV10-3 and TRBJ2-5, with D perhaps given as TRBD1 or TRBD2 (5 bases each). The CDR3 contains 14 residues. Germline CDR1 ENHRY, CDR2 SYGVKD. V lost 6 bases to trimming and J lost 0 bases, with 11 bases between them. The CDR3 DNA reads TGTGCCATCAGCGCACTAGGGGACCAAGAGACCCAGTACTTC. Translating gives CAISALGDQETQYF.

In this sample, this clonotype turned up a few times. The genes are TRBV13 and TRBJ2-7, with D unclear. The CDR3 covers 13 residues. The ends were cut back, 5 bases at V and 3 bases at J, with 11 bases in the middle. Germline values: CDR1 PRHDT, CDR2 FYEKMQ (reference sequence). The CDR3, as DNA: TGTGCCAGCAGCCGCACCACTTACTACGAGCAGTACTTC. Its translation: CASSRTTYYEQYF.

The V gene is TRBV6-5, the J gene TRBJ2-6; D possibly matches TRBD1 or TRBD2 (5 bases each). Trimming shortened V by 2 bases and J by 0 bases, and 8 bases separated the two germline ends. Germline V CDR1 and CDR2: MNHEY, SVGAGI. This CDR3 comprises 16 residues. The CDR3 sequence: CASSYGTASGANVLTF. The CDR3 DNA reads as TGTGCCAGCAGTTACGGGACGGCCTCTGGGGCCAACGTCCTGACTTTC.

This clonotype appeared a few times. CDR3: CASGWEVYNEQFF. CDR3 sequence (DNA): TGTGCCAGCGGTTGGGAGGTTTACAATGAGCAGTTCTTC. The rearrangement joins TRBV3-1 to TRBJ2-1; a weak D match, TRBD2 (6 bases). The CDR3 runs to 13 residues. Looked up from germline, CDR1 is LGHDT and CDR2 is YNNKEL (reference sequence). Deletions cut 8 bases from V and 4 bases from J, with 12 bases between.

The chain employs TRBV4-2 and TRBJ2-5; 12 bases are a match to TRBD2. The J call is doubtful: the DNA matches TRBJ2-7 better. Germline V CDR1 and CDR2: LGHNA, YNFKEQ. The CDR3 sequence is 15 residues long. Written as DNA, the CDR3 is TGTGCCAGCAGCCCCTCTAGCGGGGGGGAGTACGAGCAGTACTTC. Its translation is CASSPSSGGEYEQYF.

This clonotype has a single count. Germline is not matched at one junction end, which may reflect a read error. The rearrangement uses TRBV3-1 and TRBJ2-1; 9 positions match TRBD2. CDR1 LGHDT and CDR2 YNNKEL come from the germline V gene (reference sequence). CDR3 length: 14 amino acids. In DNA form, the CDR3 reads TGCGCCAGCGCACTAGCGGGCTCCTACAATGAGCAGTTCTTC. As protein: CASALAGSYNEQFF.

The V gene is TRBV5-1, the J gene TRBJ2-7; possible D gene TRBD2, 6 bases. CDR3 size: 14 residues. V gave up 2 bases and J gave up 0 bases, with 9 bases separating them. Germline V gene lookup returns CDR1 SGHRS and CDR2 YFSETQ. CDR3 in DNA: TGCGCCAGCAGCTTTCTCGGGAGCTCCTACGAGCAGTACTTC. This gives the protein CASSFLGSSYEQYF.

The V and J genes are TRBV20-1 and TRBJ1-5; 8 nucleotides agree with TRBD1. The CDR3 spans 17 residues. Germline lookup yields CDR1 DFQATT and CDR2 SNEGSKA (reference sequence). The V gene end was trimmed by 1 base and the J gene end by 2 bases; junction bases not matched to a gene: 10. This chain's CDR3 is CSARAYQGAIGNQPQHF. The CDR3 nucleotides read TGCAGTGCTAGAGCTTATCAGGGGGCTATTGGCAATCAGCCCCAGCATTTT.

This chain's CDR3 is CASSLTQGMAEAFF. The CDR3 nucleotides are TGCGCCAGCAGCTTGACTCAGGGGATGGCTGAAGCTTTCTTT. The gene calls are TRBV5-1 and TRBJ1-1, with D maybe TRBD1 (6 bases). Germline lookup yields CDR1 SGHRS and CDR2 YFSETQ. Trimming took off 1 base at V and 6 bases at J, with 13 bases between the two ends. The CDR3 length is 14 residues.

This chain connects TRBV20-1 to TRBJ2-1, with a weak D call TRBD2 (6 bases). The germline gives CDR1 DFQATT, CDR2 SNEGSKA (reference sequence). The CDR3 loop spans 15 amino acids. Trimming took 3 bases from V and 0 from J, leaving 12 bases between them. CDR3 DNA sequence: TGCAGTGCTAGGGGGGGTGGCATCTCCTACAATGAGCAGTTCTTC. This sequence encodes CSARGGGISYNEQFF.

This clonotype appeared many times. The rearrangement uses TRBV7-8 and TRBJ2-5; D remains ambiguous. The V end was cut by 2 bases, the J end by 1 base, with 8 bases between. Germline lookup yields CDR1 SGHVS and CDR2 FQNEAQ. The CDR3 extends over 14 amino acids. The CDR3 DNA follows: TGTGCCAGCAGCTTACGGAGAACCCAAGAGACCCAGTACTTC. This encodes CASSLRRTQETQYF.

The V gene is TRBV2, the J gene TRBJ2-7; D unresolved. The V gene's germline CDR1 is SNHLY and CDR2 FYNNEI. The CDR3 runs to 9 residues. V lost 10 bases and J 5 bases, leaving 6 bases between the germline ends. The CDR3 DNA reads TGTGCCATCGGCGACGAGCAGTACGTC. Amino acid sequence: CAIGDEQYV.